The source of this T cell receptor (beta chain) is a study of T cell clonality in common variable immunodeficiency. Study conclusions and caveats: In common variable immunodeficiency, TCR beta chains reportedly carried fewer deletions and N-nucleotide insertions. CVID subjects shared fewer TCRbeta clones than healthy controls did. TCRbeta clonality was increased in CVID versus healthy controls. Links between repertoire features and CVID complications were heterogeneity-limited.

CVID subjects had received replacement immunoglobulin for at least one year. As regards this clone: Its target is unknown. The read ends 3 residues shy of where the CDR3 ends; the end is completed using the germline J gene.

The data were produced by immunoSEQ multiplex PCR, yet TCRdb's version contains in-frame clones alone and is incomplete. The sample shows about 28,000 clones, no singletons; the ten largest hold around 3.1%. The CDR3 runs 13 residues. Germline assignment: CDR1 KGHSH and CDR2 LQKENI. V was shortened by 4 bases and J by 0 bases, with 6 bases between the two germline ends. The V call is TRBV18, the J call TRBJ1-1; unclear D gene. The receptor's source is a human donor with common variable immunodeficiency. Sequencing was performed on peripheral blood mononuclear cells. CDR3 sequence: CASSLSVNTEAFF. CDR3 bases read: TGTGCCAGCTCACTGTCGGTGAACACTGAA. Full variable domain (missing parts from reference TRBV18 and TRBJ1-1): NAGVMQNPRHLVRRRGQEARLRCSPMKGHSHVYWYRQLPEEGLKFMVYLQKENIIDESGMPKERFSAEFPKEGPSILRIQQVVRGDSAAYFCASSLSVNTEAFFGQGTRLTVV.